The next 22 T cell receptor beta chains were all read from a single sample in a study of T cell responses to AZD1222 COVID-19 vaccine. Clones were read by immunoSEQ multiplex PCR, and TCRdb kept only the in-frame ones, dropping some. The profile shows 80,000 to 100,000 clones, around 85% of them singletons. The material sequenced was peripheral blood, taken 28 days after the second AZD1222 dose. The receptors were gathered from an adult who received the AZD1222 COVID-19 vaccine.

This clone was picked up one time. The chain links TRBV6-2 or TRBV6-3 to TRBJ1-2, with D possibly being TRBD1 (5 bases). Trimming took 3 bases from V and 5 from J, leaving 13 bases between them. The length of the CDR3 is 14 residues. Germline values: CDR1 MNHEY, CDR2 SVGEGT. CDR3 DNA sequence: TGTGCCAGCAGTTATTCGGCAGGGTTATATGGCTACACCTTC. Its protein product is CASSYSAGLYGYTF.

This clone was counted between two and nine times. This rearrangement joins TRBV6-6 to TRBJ1-1; TRBD1 aligns across 9 bases. J was trimmed by 11 bases and V by 4 bases; bases with no gene match: 8. The CDR3 has 13 amino acids. CDR1 MNHNY and CDR2 SVGAGI come from the germline V gene (reference sequence). The CDR3 reads CASSSSGTGRAFF. The CDR3 DNA is TGTGCCAGCAGTTCCTCCGGGACAGGGCGGGCTTTCTTT.

The chain's CDR3 is CSLQETEAFF. The CDR3 DNA sequence: TGCAGCCTACAGGAGACTGAAGCTTTCTTT. This rearrangement joins TRBV29-1 to TRBJ1-1, with D tentatively TRBD1 (5 bases). CDR1 and CDR2 from the germline V gene are SQVTM and ANQGSEA. This CDR3 is 10 amino acids long. Trimming shortened V by 8 bases and J by 5 bases, and 9 bases separated the two germline ends.

This clone was seen only a few times. V and J are TRBV12-3 or TRBV12-4 and TRBJ2-7; TRBD1 might be the D (6 bases). With 2 bases removed from V and 6 bases from J, the gap between germline ends came to 8 bases. This CDR3 spans 12 amino acids. The CDR3 DNA reads TGTGCCAGCAGTTTACAGGGGTCCGAGCAGTACTTC. The encoded protein is CASSLQGSEQYF.

The chain is built from TRBV7-2 and TRBJ1-6, with D perhaps TRBD1 (5 bases). In germline, CDR1 is SGHTA, CDR2 FQGNSA. The germline V and J ends were trimmed by 4 bases and 9 bases, with 13 bases remaining between them. This CDR3 has 14 amino acids. CDR3 in DNA: TGTGCCAGCAGCTCAATCCTTGGGGGTTCACCCCTCCACTTT. It yields the protein CASSSILGGSPLHF. Complete variable domain (other parts from reference TRBV7-2 and TRBJ1-6): GAGVSQSPSNKVTEKGKDVELRCDPISGHTALYWYRQSLGQGLEFLIYFQGNSAPDKSGLPSDRFSAERTGGSVSTLTIQRTQQEDSAVYLCASSSILGGSPLHFGNGTRLTVT.

This clone was seen more than once but under ten times. The gene calls are TRBV14 and TRBJ2-7; D remains unclear. CDR1 SGHDN and CDR2 FVKESK come from the germline V gene. The CDR3 length is 13 residues. V lost 3 bases, J lost 3 bases, and 9 bases lay in between. The CDR3 spells CASSHYHSYEQYF. The DNA for the CDR3 is TGTGCCAGCAGCCATTATCACAGCTACGAGCAGTACTTC.

Only a few counts were recorded for this clone. The chain is built from TRBV6-2 or TRBV6-3 and TRBJ2-7; D is unclear. The V end was cut by 0 bases, the J end by 4 bases, with 4 bases between. The CDR3 has 12 residues. Germline loops: CDR1 MNHEY, CDR2 SVGEGT. Here the CDR3 reads CASSYSRYEQYF. In DNA form, the CDR3 reads TGTGCCAGCAGTTACTCGCGGTACGAGCAGTACTTC.

The V and J genes are TRBV28 and TRBJ1-2; D is ambiguous. The CDR3 is made up of 16 amino acids. Per germline, CDR1 MDHEN and CDR2 SYDVKM. V gave up 5 bases and J gave up 0 bases, with 16 bases separating them. CDR3 coding DNA: TGTGCCAGCAGTCCCCGTCCGCAGCCTACTAACTATGGCTACACCTTC. Its translation is CASSPRPQPTNYGYTF.

The gene calls are TRBV27 and TRBJ2-5; 10 bases line up with TRBD1. The germline CDR1 and CDR2 sequences are MNHEY and SMNVEV (reference sequence). The length of the CDR3 is 14 residues. Unmatched junction bases numbered 5, after V lost 5 bases and J lost 5 bases. The chain's CDR3 is CASSKRQGAETQYF. CDR3 DNA sequence: TGTGCCAGCAGTAAGCGACAGGGGGCGGAGACCCAGTACTTC.

This clone turned up a few times. Here the CDR3 reads CASSERLQGDYEQYF. DNA for the CDR3: TGTGCCAGCAGTGAACGTTTACAGGGGGACTACGAGCAGTACTTC. This chain uses TRBV2 with TRBJ2-7, with 8 bases aligning to TRBD1. V lost 2 bases and J lost 3; bases outside the gene matches: 6. Germline loops: CDR1 SNHLY, CDR2 FYNNEI. This CDR3 comprises 15 residues.

This chain's CDR3 is CASSFVASGYVEQYF. The DNA for the CDR3 is TGTGCCAGCAGTTTTGTCGCCTCTGGCTACGTCGAGCAGTACTTC. The chain uses TRBV28 and TRBJ2-7; the D is unclear. V was clipped by 3 bases and J by 6 bases, with 18 bases between them. This CDR3 has 15 amino acids. Germline CDR1 MDHEN, CDR2 SYDVKM.

V usage is TRBV7-9 and J usage is TRBJ1-1; possible D gene TRBD1, 5 bases. V lost 1 base and J lost 0, with 9 bases in between. This CDR3 region has 15 residues. Germline CDR1 is SEHNR and CDR2 is FQNEAQ (reference sequence). This CDR3 is CASSLEGRMNTEAFF. DNA for the CDR3: TGTGCCAGCAGCTTAGAGGGACGAATGAACACTGAAGCTTTCTTT.

The chain couples TRBV14 to TRBJ2-2; a possible D gene is TRBD2 (6 bases). Germline values: CDR1 SGHDN, CDR2 FVKESK. This CDR3 region has 15 residues. The germline V and J ends were trimmed by 1 base and 9 bases, with 15 bases remaining between them. The CDR3 protein is CASSQVPWRVRELFF. CDR3 bases: TGTGCCAGCAGCCAAGTACCATGGAGGGTGAGGGAGCTGTTTTTT.

The chain links TRBV6-2 or TRBV6-3 to TRBJ2-6; perhaps D is TRBD1 or TRBD2 (5 bases each). The CDR3 has 15 residues. Trimming removed 10 bases at V and 0 bases at J, with 13 bases between. The germline V gene encodes CDR1 MNHEY and CDR2 SVGEGT. This CDR3 reads CATIPGGSGANVLTF. In nucleotides, the CDR3 is TGTGCCACCATCCCTGGGGGCTCTGGGGCCAACGTCCTGACTTTC.

This clone was observed once. The chain has TRBV5-1 and TRBJ1-4; 7 bases agree with TRBD1. J was trimmed by 6 bases and V by 4 bases; bases with no gene match: 6. The germline V gene has CDR1 SGHRS and CDR2 YFSETQ. The length of the CDR3 is 14 residues. The CDR3 spells CASSTLQGDEKLFF. The CDR3 region has the DNA TGCGCCAGCAGCACCCTCCAGGGGGATGAAAAACTGTTTTTT.

V and J are TRBV9 and TRBJ2-1; D is ambiguous. The V end was cut by 0 bases, the J end by 0 bases, with 7 bases between. CDR1 and CDR2 from the germline V gene are SGDLS and YYNGEE. The CDR3 runs to 15 residues. For the CDR3, the DNA is TGTGCCAGCAGCGTAGCTGGGGACTCCTACAATGAGCAGTTCTTC. Amino acid sequence: CASSVAGDSYNEQFF.

This clone came up once. This rearrangement joins TRBV7-9 to TRBJ1-5; 10 nucleotides line up with TRBD1. Losses at the gene ends were 3 bases for V and 7 bases for J; bases not matched to a gene: 6. CDR3 length: 15 amino acids. Germline values: CDR1 SEHNR, CDR2 FQNEAQ (reference sequence). This CDR3 reads CASSFHGQGEQPQHF. CDR3 coding DNA: TGTGCCAGCAGCTTTCATGGACAGGGGGAACAGCCCCAGCATTTT.

The chain joins TRBV19 to TRBJ1-4; 7 bases agree with TRBD1. Unmatched junction bases numbered 8, after V lost 7 bases and J lost 3 bases. Germline V gene sequence: CDR1 LNHDA, CDR2 SQIVND (reference sequence). This CDR3 spans 15 amino acids. The CDR3 here is CASTKRQGANEKLFF. In DNA form, the CDR3 reads TGTGCCAGTACCAAAAGACAGGGAGCTAATGAAAAACTGTTTTTT.

V is TRBV11-1 and J is TRBJ1-6, with 7 bases that match TRBD1. Per the germline V gene, CDR1 is SGHAT and CDR2 is FQDESV (reference sequence). The CDR3 contains 15 residues. Losses at the gene ends were 3 bases for V and 4 bases for J; bases not matched to a gene: 3. CDR3: CASSFSGQYNSPLHF. The CDR3, as DNA: TGTGCCAGCAGCTTTTCGGGACAGTATAATTCACCCCTCCACTTT.

This clone was picked up one time. The chain is built from TRBV5-4 and TRBJ2-2; 8 bases align to TRBD1. V dropped 0 bases and J dropped 4; count of bases not matched to a gene: 5. The CDR3 is 16 amino acids. Germline-derived CDR1 and CDR2 are SGHNT and YYREEE (reference sequence). CDR3 region: CASSLGRTGSTGELFF. The CDR3, as DNA: TGTGCCAGCAGCTTGGGGAGGACAGGGTCCACCGGGGAGCTGTTTTTT.

This rearrangement joins TRBV10-3 to TRBJ2-5; 13 bases line up with TRBD2. V was clipped by 10 bases and J by 5 bases; unmatched bases: 7. The CDR3 is 14 amino acids. From germline, CDR1 is ENHRY and CDR2 SYGVKD. The CDR3 DNA sequence: TGTGCCACCCAGACGGGACTAGCGGGGGAGACCCAGTACTTC. Protein sequence: CATQTGLAGETQYF.

The chain has TRBV6-1 and TRBJ1-6, with D perhaps matching TRBD1 (6 bases). This CDR3 is built from 18 residues. Germline lookup yields CDR1 MNHNS and CDR2 SASEGT. V was shortened by 3 bases and J by 8 bases, with 23 bases between the two germline ends. The CDR3 region has the DNA TGTGCCAGCAGTGACGGCCAGGGGCGCGATTATCGTCATTCACCCCTCCACTTT. Translation gives CASSDGQGRDYRHSPLHF.